This TCR beta chain came from a study of identical twins. This clonotype has ten or more counts. A template switching step contributed a universal primer site, while unique molecular identifiers were present in the cDNA. In TCRdb, the 5' RACE reads were re-called with MiXCR into one record per CDR3 protein. Of 600,000 to 700,000 distinct CDR3 sequences detected, around 21% appear once; the ten largest clones hold roughly 4%. V was cut by 7 bases and J by 4 bases, with 9 bases left in between. The CDR3 has 12 residues. Germline V gene sequence: CDR1 MNHEY, CDR2 SVGAGI. The same sample was also used in a study of T cells expressing NK-cell markers.

This receptor was identified in a woman between 18 and 29 years old in good health. Sequenced input: PBMCs. The V and J genes are TRBV6-5 and TRBJ2-3; D ambiguous. The CDR3 region is CASNGLSDTQYF. The CDR3 DNA follows: TGTGCCAGCAACGGATTATCAGATACGCAGTATTTT.